This T cell receptor beta chain was identified during a study of blood T cell repertoires in COVID-19. Study at large: The United States, Italy and Spain provided the acute and convalescent COVID-19 samples. Nucleic acid was either cDNA or gDNA, and it came from T cells, B-cell-depleted T cells, or PBMCs.

The germline gives CDR1 LNHDA, CDR2 SQIVND (reference sequence). Trimming shortened V by 2 bases and J by 3 bases, and 11 bases separated the two germline ends. The CDR3 is made up of 14 amino acids. Per the study methods: How many nucleated cells were present was estimated from reference gene primer amplification. Sequencing was performed with immunoSEQ multiplex PCR; in TCRdb, only in-frame clones are kept and a portion is missing. The V and J calls and clone size are taken from that table; D and trimming were inferred from the DNA. The sample carries around 120,000 clones, more than 75% recorded once.

The gene calls are TRBV19 and TRBJ2-7, with TRBD1 as a possible D gene (5 bases). What was sequenced was peripheral blood. The receptor comes from a woman between 70 and 85 years old with acute or convalescent COVID-19. CDR3 in amino acids: CASSISQGNYEQYF. Here the CDR3 DNA reads TGTGCCAGTAGTATATCCCAGGGAAACTACGAGCAGTACTTC.